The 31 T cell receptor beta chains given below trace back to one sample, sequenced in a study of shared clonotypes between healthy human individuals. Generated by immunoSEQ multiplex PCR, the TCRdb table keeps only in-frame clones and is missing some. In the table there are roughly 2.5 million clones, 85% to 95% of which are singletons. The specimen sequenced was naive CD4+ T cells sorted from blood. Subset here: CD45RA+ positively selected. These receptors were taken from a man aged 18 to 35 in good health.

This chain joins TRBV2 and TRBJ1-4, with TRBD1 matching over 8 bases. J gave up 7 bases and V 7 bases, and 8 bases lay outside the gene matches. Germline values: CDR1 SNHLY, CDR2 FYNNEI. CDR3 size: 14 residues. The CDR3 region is CASTSGQGGEKLFF. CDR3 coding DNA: TGTGCCAGCACCTCCGGACAGGGCGGTGAAAAACTGTTTTTT.

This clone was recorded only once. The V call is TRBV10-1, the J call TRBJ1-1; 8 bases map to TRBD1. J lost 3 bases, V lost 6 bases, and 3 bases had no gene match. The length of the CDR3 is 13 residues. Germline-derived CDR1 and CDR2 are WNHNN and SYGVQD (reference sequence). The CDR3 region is CASSPGQDTEAFF. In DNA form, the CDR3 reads TGCGCCAGCAGCCCGGGACAGGACACTGAAGCTTTCTTT.

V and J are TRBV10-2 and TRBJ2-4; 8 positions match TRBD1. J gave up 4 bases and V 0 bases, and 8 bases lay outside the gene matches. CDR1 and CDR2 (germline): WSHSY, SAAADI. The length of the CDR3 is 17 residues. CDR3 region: CASSESRGTGAKNIQYF. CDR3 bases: TGCGCCAGCAGTGAGTCAAGGGGGACAGGAGCAAAAAACATTCAGTACTTC.

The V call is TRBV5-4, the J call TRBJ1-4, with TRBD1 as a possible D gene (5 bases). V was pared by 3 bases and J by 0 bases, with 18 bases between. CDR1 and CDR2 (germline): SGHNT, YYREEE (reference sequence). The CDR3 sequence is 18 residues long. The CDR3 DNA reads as TGTGCCAGCAGCTCGACAGTTCTAAAGCCCGCAACTAATGAAAAACTGTTTTTT. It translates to CASSSTVLKPATNEKLFF.

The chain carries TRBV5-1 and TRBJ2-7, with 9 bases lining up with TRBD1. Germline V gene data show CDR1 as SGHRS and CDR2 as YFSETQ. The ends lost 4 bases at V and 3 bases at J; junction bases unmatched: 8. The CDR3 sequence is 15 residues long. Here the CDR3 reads CASSPNRDRVYEQYF. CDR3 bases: TGCGCCAGCAGCCCGAACCGGGACAGGGTCTACGAGCAGTACTTC.

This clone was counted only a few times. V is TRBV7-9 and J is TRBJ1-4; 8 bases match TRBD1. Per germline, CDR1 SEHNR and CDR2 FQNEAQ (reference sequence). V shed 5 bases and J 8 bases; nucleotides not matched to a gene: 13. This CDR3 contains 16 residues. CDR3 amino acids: CASSTGQETLGEKLFF. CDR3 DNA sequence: TGTGCCAGCAGCACGGGACAGGAAACCCTTGGGGAAAAACTGTTTTTT.

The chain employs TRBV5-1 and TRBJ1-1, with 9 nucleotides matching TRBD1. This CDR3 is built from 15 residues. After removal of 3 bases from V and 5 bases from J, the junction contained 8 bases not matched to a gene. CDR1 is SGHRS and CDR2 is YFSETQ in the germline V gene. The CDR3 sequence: CASSSEDRGGTEAFF. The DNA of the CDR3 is TGCGCCAGCAGCTCGGAGGACAGGGGAGGAACTGAAGCTTTCTTT.

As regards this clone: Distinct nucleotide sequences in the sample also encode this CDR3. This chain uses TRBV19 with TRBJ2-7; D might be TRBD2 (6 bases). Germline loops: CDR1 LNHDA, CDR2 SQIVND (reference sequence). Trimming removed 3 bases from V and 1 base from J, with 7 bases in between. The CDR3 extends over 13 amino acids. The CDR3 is CASSIRESYEQYF. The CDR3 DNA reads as TGTGCCAGTAGTATCCGGGAGTCCTACGAGCAGTACTTC.

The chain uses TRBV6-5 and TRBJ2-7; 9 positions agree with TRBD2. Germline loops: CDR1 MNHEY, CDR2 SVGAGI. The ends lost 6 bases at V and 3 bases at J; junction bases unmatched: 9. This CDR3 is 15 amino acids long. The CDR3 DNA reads TGTGCCAGCAGCCGTGACGGGACTAGCTACTACGAGCAGTACTTC. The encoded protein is CASSRDGTSYYEQYF.

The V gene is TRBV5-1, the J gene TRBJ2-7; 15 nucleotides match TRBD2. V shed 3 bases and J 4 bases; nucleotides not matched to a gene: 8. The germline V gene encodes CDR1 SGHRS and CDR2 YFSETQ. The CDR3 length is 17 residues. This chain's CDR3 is CASSYLPGTSGRYEQYF. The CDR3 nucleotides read TGCGCCAGCAGCTATCTACCCGGGACTAGCGGGAGGTACGAGCAGTACTTC.

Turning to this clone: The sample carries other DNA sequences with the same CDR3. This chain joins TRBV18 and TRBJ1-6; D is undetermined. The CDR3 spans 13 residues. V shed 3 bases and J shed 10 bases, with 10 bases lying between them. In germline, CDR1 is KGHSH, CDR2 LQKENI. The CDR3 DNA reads TGTGCCAGCTCACCGGGAGTTGACTCACCCCTCCACTTT. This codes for CASSPGVDSPLHF.

Here the CDR3 DNA reads TGTGCCAGCAGTTACCAGGGGGCGGTGGGAAAACTGTTTTTT. Its protein is CASSYQGAVGKLFF. V gene TRBV6-5 combines with J gene TRBJ1-4; TRBD1 agrees at 8 bases. J gave up 10 bases and V 2 bases, and 6 bases lay outside the gene matches. This CDR3 has 14 amino acids. CDR1 and CDR2 from the germline V gene are MNHEY and SVGAGI.

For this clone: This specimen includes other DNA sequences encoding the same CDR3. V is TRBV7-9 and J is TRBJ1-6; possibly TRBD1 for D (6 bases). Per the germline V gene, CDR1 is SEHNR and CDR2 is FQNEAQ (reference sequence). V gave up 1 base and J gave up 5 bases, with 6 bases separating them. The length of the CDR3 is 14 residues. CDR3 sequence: CASSLGQDNSPLHF. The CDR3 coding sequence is TGTGCCAGCAGCTTAGGACAGGATAATTCACCCCTCCACTTT.

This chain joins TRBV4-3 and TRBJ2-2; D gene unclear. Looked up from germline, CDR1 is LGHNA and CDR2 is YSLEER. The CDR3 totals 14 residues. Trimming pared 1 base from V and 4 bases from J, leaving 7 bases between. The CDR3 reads CASSQVASTGELFF. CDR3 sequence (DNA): TGCGCCAGCAGCCAAGTCGCTAGCACCGGGGAGCTGTTTTTT.

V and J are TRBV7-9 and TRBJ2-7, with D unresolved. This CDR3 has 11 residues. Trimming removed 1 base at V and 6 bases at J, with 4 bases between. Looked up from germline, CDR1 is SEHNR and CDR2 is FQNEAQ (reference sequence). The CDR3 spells CASSLGAEQYF. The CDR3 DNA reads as TGTGCCAGCAGCTTAGGGGCCGAGCAGTACTTC.

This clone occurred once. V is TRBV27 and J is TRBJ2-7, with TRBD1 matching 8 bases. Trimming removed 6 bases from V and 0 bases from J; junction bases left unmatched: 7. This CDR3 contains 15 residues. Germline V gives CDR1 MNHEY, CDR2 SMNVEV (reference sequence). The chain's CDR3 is CASRATGGSSYEQYF. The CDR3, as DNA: TGTGCCAGCAGAGCCACAGGGGGGAGCTCCTACGAGCAGTACTTC.

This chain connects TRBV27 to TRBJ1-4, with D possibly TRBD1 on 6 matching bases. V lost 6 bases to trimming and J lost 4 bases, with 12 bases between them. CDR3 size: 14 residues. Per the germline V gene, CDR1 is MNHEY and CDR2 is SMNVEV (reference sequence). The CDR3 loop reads CASSRDTHNEKLFF. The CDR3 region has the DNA TGTGCCAGCAGCCGGGACACTCATAATGAAAAACTGTTTTTT.

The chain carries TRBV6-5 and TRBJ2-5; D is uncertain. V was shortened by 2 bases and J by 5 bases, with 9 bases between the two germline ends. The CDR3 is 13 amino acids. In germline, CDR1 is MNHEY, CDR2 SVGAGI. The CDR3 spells CASSYPGRETQYF. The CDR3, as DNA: TGTGCCAGCAGTTACCCTGGAAGGGAGACCCAGTACTTC.

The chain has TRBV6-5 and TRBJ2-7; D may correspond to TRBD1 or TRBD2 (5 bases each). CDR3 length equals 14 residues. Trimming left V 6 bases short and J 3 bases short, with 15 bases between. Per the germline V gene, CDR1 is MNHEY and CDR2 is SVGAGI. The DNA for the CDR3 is TGTGCCAGCAGACGGGACGGAGCCTACTACGAGCAGTACTTC. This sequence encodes CASRRDGAYYEQYF.

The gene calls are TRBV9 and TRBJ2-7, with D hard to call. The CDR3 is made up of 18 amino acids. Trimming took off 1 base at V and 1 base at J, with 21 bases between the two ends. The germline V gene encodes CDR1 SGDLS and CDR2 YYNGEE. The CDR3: CASSVTQGVAAPSYEQYF. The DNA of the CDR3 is TGTGCCAGCAGCGTAACCCAAGGAGTGGCAGCCCCTTCCTACGAGCAGTACTTC.

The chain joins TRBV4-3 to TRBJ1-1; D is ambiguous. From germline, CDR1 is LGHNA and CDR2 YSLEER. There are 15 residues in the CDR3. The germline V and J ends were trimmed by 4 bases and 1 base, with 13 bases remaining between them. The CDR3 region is CASSLLTEGNTEAFF. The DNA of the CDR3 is TGCGCCAGCAGCCTCTTAACCGAGGGGAACACTGAAGCTTTCTTT.

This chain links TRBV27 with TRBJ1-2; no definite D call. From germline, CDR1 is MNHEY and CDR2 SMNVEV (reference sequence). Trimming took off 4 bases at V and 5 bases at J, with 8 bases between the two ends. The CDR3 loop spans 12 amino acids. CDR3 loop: CASSSEGYGYTF. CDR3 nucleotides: TGTGCCAGCAGTTCTGAAGGGTATGGCTACACCTTC.

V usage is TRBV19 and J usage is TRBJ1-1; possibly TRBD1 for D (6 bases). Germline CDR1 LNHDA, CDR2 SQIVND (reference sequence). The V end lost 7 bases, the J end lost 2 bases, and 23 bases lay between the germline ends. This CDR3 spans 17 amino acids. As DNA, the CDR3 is TGTGCCAGTAAGCCCGTCCGGAAACAGGGAGGAAACACTGAAGCTTTCTTT. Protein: CASKPVRKQGGNTEAFF.

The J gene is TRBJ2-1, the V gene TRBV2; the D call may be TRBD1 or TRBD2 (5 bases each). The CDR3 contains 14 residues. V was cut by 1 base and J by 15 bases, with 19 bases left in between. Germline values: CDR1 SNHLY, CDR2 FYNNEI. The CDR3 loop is CASSEVGGTGEGFF. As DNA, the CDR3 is TGTGCCAGCAGTGAAGTCGGAGGAACAGGAGAGGGGTTCTTC.

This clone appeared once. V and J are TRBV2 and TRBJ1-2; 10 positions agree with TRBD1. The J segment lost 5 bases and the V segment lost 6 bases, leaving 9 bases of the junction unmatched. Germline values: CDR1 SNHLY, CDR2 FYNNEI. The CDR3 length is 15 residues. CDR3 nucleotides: TGTGCCAGCAGGGCCTGGGACAGGGGACAGTATGGCTACACCTTC. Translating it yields CASRAWDRGQYGYTF.

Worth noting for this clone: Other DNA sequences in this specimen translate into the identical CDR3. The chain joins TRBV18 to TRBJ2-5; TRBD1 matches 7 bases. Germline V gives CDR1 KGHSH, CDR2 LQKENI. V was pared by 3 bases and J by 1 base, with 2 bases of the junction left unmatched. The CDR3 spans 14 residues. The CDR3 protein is CASSPGTAQETQYF. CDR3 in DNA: TGTGCCAGCTCACCCGGGACAGCCCAAGAGACCCAGTACTTC.

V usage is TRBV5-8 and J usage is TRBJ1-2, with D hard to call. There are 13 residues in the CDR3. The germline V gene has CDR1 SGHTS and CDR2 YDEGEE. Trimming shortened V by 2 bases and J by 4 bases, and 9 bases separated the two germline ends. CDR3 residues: CASSFQAVYGYTF. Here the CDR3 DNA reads TGTGCCAGCAGCTTTCAGGCAGTCTATGGCTACACCTTC.

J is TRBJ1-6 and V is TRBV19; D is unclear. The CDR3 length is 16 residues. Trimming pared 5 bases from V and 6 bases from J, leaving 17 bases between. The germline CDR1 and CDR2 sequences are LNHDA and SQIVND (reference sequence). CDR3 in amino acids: CASSLRAGGFNSPLHF. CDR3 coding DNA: TGTGCCAGTAGTCTCCGGGCGGGAGGCTTTAATTCACCCCTCCACTTT.

CDR3 in DNA: TGTGCCAGTAGTAGTGCGACTGGGGCCAACGTCCTGACTTTC. Translation: CASSSATGANVLTF. The rearrangement links TRBV19 to TRBJ2-6, with D hard to call. Trimming removed 4 bases from V and 2 bases from J, with 6 bases in between. Germline V gene lookup returns CDR1 LNHDA and CDR2 SQIVND (reference sequence). This CDR3 contains 14 residues.

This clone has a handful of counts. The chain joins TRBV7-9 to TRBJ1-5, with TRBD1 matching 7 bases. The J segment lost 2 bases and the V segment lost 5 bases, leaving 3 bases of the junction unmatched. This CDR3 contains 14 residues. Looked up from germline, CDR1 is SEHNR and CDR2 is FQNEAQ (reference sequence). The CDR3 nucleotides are TGTGCCAGCAGCAGGACAGGACGCAATCAGCCCCAGCATTTT. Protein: CASSRTGRNQPQHF.

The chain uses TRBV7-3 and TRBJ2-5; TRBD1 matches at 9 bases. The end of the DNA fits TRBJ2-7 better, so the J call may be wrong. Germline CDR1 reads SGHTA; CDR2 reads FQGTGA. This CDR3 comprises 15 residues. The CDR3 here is CASSRTGAGTYEQYF. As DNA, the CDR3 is TGTGCCAGCAGCAGGACAGGGGCGGGGACCTACGAGCAGTACTTC.